The clone carrying this TCR beta chain appeared a few times. Its antigen is as yet unknown. The length of the CDR3 is 15 residues. V trimming: 2 bases; J trimming: 9 bases; junction bases outside the gene matches: 5. Germline V gene sequence: CDR1 SGHRS, CDR2 YFSETQ. The data originate from a study of T-cell memory formation after mild COVID-19. Study-level findings and limits: Day 15 to 85 contracting clones showed balanced CD4/CD8; later expanders leaned CD4+.

One entry per CDR3 protein, called by TCRdb with MiXCR from the 5' RACE reads. This sample has some 310,000 distinct CDR3 sequences, with 20% found just once. Sequenced input: PBMCs or a T cell subset sorted from them (not recorded which). The TCR comes from a man in his late teens or twenties who had mild COVID-19 (a few samples of this study predate the infection). Cell type and time point are not known. V is TRBV5-1 and J is TRBJ2-1; 13 positions agree with TRBD2. The CDR3 DNA sequence: TGCGCCAGCAGCTTCGGACTAGCGGGGGATTTTGAGCAGTTCTTC. Translated: CASSFGLAGDFEQFF.